What follows are 20 T cell receptor beta chains derived from one specimen sequenced in a study of regulatory T cells in long-lasting Graves disease. Building the TCR beta libraries relied on iRepertoire HTBI primers, and CDR3 regions underwent Arm-PCR. From the multiplex PCR reads, TCRdb called clonotypes with MiXCR, one entry per CDR3 protein. The sample records 500,000 to 800,000 distinct CDR3 sequences, 30% being singletons. Time point: persistent/refractory GD, antithyroid drugs over 5 years with positive TRAb. PBMCs provided the RNA from which the TCR library was made. Sequenced material: peripheral blood mononuclear cells (PBMCs), taken when the disease was refractory, from a patient treated with antithyroid drugs. The receptor source for this set is a female donor with Graves disease.

V usage is TRBV5-1 and J usage is TRBJ1-6; 8 positions match TRBD1. V lost 0 bases and J lost 0; bases outside the gene matches: 5. This CDR3 contains 18 residues. In germline, CDR1 is SGHRS, CDR2 YFSETQ. The CDR3 reads CASSLAWTGSSYNSPLHF. DNA for the CDR3: TGCGCCAGCAGCTTGGCCTGGACAGGGAGCTCCTATAATTCACCCCTCCACTTT.

V is TRBV19 and J is TRBJ1-1, with 9 positions matching TRBD1. With V trimmed by 8 bases and J by 4 bases, 8 bases remained unmatched. In germline, CDR1 is LNHDA, CDR2 SQIVND (reference sequence). CDR3 length equals 14 residues. CDR3 in amino acids: CASYRDRVSTEAFF. Here the CDR3 DNA reads TGTGCCAGTTACCGGGACAGGGTGAGCACTGAAGCTTTCTTT.

This clonotype was recorded a few times. CDR3 loop: CSPRREAGEQETQYF. The CDR3 DNA follows: TGCAGCCCCCGGCGGGAGGCGGGGGAACAAGAGACCCAGTACTTC. J is TRBJ2-5 and V is TRBV20-1; 8 bases map to TRBD2. This CDR3 contains 15 residues. Germline loops: CDR1 DFQATT, CDR2 SNEGSKA (reference sequence).

The CDR3 DNA follows: TGTGCCAGCAGCATGGGAAACTCCTACGAGCAGTACTTC. This sequence encodes CASSMGNSYEQYF. The rearrangement uses TRBV12-3 or TRBV12-4 and TRBJ2-7; D gene ambiguous. The CDR3 consists of 13 residues. Trimming removed 6 bases at V and 0 bases at J, with 9 bases between.

The chain employs TRBV2 and TRBJ2-7; 9 nucleotides align to TRBD1. CDR3 size: 16 residues. With V trimmed by 6 bases and J by 2 bases, 11 bases remained unmatched. Germline V lookup: CDR1 SNHLY, CDR2 FYNNEI. Here the CDR3 reads CASRSGTGHPTYEQYF. In nucleotides, the CDR3 is TGTGCCAGCAGGTCCGGGACAGGGCATCCCACCTACGAGCAGTACTTC.

As to this clonotype: It may be a read error: a sequence one base away is much more abundant. The chain is built from TRBV25-1 and TRBJ1-1; maybe TRBD1 (5 bases). Germline assignment: CDR1 MGHDK and CDR2 SYGVNS. The CDR3 consists of 14 residues. V was pared by 4 bases and J by 1 base, with 10 bases between. The CDR3 DNA reads as TGTGCCAGCAGTGTGGTGACAGCGAACACTGAAGCTTTCTTT. This encodes CASSVVTANTEAFF.

The chain recombines TRBV10-3 with TRBJ1-1; tentatively, D is TRBD1 (5 bases). V gave up 5 bases and J gave up 4 bases, with 20 bases separating them. The CDR3 consists of 16 residues. From germline, CDR1 is ENHRY and CDR2 SYGVKD. CDR3 region: CAISSVPQGPSTEAFF. CDR3 bases: TGTGCCATCAGTAGCGTCCCCCAGGGCCCGAGCACTGAAGCTTTCTTT.

The chain uses TRBV28 and TRBJ1-1, with D maybe TRBD1 (6 bases). CDR3 size: 15 residues. The germline V and J ends were trimmed by 3 bases and 1 base, with 12 bases remaining between them. Per the germline V gene, CDR1 is MDHEN and CDR2 is SYDVKM. The CDR3: CASSFRDTRNTEAFF. The CDR3 DNA reads as TGTGCCAGCAGTTTTCGGGACACCCGGAACACTGAAGCTTTCTTT.

The CDR3 region has the DNA TGTGCCAGTAGTGGCGGACAGGTCACTGAAGCTTTCTTT. Translated: CASSGGQVTEAFF. V and J are TRBV19 and TRBJ1-1; 7 positions agree with TRBD1. Per germline, CDR1 LNHDA and CDR2 SQIVND (reference sequence). J lost 4 bases, V lost 5 bases, and 4 bases had no gene match. The CDR3 extends over 13 amino acids.

This clonotype was seen more than once but under ten times. The chain recombines TRBV10-3 with TRBJ2-7; TRBD1 or TRBD2 may be the D gene (5 bases each). V shed 4 bases and J shed 2 bases, with 15 bases lying between them. The CDR3 has 15 amino acids. Germline CDR1 ENHRY, CDR2 SYGVKD. Here the CDR3 DNA reads TGTGCCATCAGTGGAACTAGGGGAGCTGCCTACGAGCAGTACTTC. It yields the protein CAISGTRGAAYEQYF.

This clonotype showed up just a few times. The chain combines TRBV18 with TRBJ1-1, with D unresolved. Germline-derived CDR1 and CDR2 are KGHSH and LQKENI. With 3 bases removed from V and 5 bases from J, the gap between germline ends came to 10 bases. The CDR3 is made up of 13 amino acids. CDR3 loop: CASSPTSGTEAFF. The CDR3 region has the DNA TGTGCCAGCTCACCCACATCCGGGACTGAAGCTTTCTTT.

The V and J genes are TRBV19 and TRBJ1-1, with 9 bases lining up with TRBD1. Germline lookup yields CDR1 LNHDA and CDR2 SQIVND (reference sequence). This CDR3 comprises 15 residues. The V gene end was trimmed by 3 bases and the J gene end by 4 bases; junction bases not matched to a gene: 6. CDR3 sequence reads: CASSILTDRGTEAFF. CDR3 in DNA: TGTGCCAGTAGTATCCTGACGGACAGGGGCACTGAAGCTTTCTTT.

The V and J genes are TRBV25-1 and TRBJ1-1; possibly TRBD1 for D (6 bases). V gave up 5 bases and J gave up 6 bases, with 13 bases separating them. CDR3 size: 13 residues. Germline CDR1 is MGHDK and CDR2 is SYGVNS. The CDR3 loop reads CASSKQGGSEAFF. In DNA form, the CDR3 reads TGTGCCAGCAGTAAACAGGGCGGTTCTGAAGCTTTCTTT.

Ten or more counts support this clonotype. This chain connects TRBV15 to TRBJ1-5, with D unresolved. Germline V gene sequence: CDR1 LNHNV, CDR2 YYDKDF (reference sequence). Between the trimmed V and J ends, which lost 4 bases and 0 bases, there was a span of 7 bases. There are 14 residues in the CDR3. CDR3 DNA sequence: TGTGCCACCAGCACGGGTTATAGCAATCAGCCCCAGCATTTT. It translates to CATSTGYSNQPQHF.

The genes are TRBV28 and TRBJ1-1, with D unclear. The germline CDR1 and CDR2 sequences are MDHEN and SYDVKM. The CDR3 consists of 14 residues. Trimming took 6 bases from V and 5 from J, leaving 16 bases between them. The CDR3 reads CASSWMAARTEAFF. The CDR3 coding sequence is TGTGCCAGCAGCTGGATGGCCGCGAGAACTGAAGCTTTCTTT.

This clonotype turned up a few times. The V and J genes are TRBV19 and TRBJ2-5, with 11 bases matching TRBD2. Losses at the gene ends were 5 bases for V and 3 bases for J; bases not matched to a gene: 8. CDR3 length: 16 residues. Germline V gives CDR1 LNHDA, CDR2 SQIVND (reference sequence). The CDR3 loop is CASSLSSGRAKETQYF. The DNA for the CDR3 is TGTGCCAGTAGTCTAAGTAGCGGGAGGGCTAAAGAGACCCAGTACTTC.

V usage is TRBV9 and J usage is TRBJ1-4, with D possibly matching TRBD1 (5 bases). The CDR3 contains 13 residues. Trimming took 3 bases from V and 7 from J, leaving 10 bases between them. The germline V gene has CDR1 SGDLS and CDR2 YYNGEE. CDR3 amino acids: CASSEGPGEKLFF. CDR3 DNA: TGTGCCAGCAGCGAGGGACCCGGTGAAAAACTGTTTTTT.

In this sample, this clonotype turned up many times. The chain joins TRBV28 to TRBJ2-7; TRBD1 aligns across 9 bases. Germline CDR1 and CDR2: MDHEN and SYDVKM. CDR3 length equals 15 residues. The V and J ends lost 3 bases and 2 bases, in that order; junction bases with no gene match: 5. The CDR3 sequence is CASSLGTGSTYEQYF. The CDR3 region has the DNA TGTGCCAGCAGTTTGGGGACAGGGTCTACCTACGAGCAGTACTTC.

This clonotype was seen a handful of times. The genes are TRBV28 and TRBJ2-7, with D unclear. This CDR3 has 13 residues. The V and J ends lost 7 bases and 7 bases respectively, with 17 bases between them. Germline CDR1 is MDHEN and CDR2 is SYDVKM. The CDR3, as DNA: TGTGCCAGCATGGGAACGGGCCGCTTGGAGCAGTACTTC. Translated: CASMGTGRLEQYF.

This clonotype has more than one count but fewer than ten. This chain joins TRBV28 and TRBJ1-2; 7 nucleotides agree with TRBD1. The CDR3 totals 15 residues. Looked up from germline, CDR1 is MDHEN and CDR2 is SYDVKM. V dropped 10 bases and J dropped 8; count of bases not matched to a gene: 19. The CDR3 coding sequence is TGTGCCACCAGGGACCAGTGGCAGGGGGAGTGGGGCTACACCTTC. Translated: CATRDQWQGEWGYTF.